These 5 T cell receptor beta chains share one sample of origin, sequenced in a study of CDR3 diversity in severe acne. TCRdb ran MiXCR on the PCR reads and lists one entry per CDR3 protein. The sample holds more than 85,000 distinct CDR3 sequences; under 55% are singletons and the top ten take roughly 12%. The sequenced sample consisted of blood. All receptors derive from a male donor with severe acne vulgaris.

This clonotype was detected ten times or more. V gene TRBV7-9 combines with J gene TRBJ1-2; D ambiguous. Trimming removed 1 base from V and 5 bases from J, with 8 bases in between. Germline V gives CDR1 SEHNR, CDR2 FQNEAQ (reference sequence). The CDR3 extends over 13 amino acids. The CDR3 loop reads CASSLGSGYGYTF. The CDR3 coding sequence is TGTGCCAGCAGCTTAGGGTCGGGATATGGCTACACCTTC.

The genes are TRBV20-1 and TRBJ2-5; D remains ambiguous. Germline V CDR1 and CDR2: DFQATT, SNEGSKA (reference sequence). The V gene lost 1 base and the J gene lost 3 bases, with 15 bases spanning the gap. This CDR3 has 15 amino acids. CDR3 sequence: CSARGRTQVKETQYF. The CDR3 DNA sequence: TGCAGTGCTAGAGGTCGGACGCAGGTTAAAGAGACCCAGTACTTC.

This rearrangement joins TRBV13 to TRBJ1-1, with 7 nucleotides matching TRBD1. This CDR3 has 16 amino acids. CDR1 PRHDT and CDR2 FYEKMQ come from the germline V gene (reference sequence). Trimming cost V 1 base and J 4 bases; bases outside gene matches: 9. CDR3: CASSLAIKGALTEAFF. The CDR3 nucleotides are TGTGCCAGCAGCTTAGCAATAAAGGGGGCGCTCACTGAAGCTTTCTTT.

The V gene is TRBV27, the J gene TRBJ2-7, with no clear D. This CDR3 has 13 amino acids. Trimming left V 2 bases short and J 4 bases short, with 9 bases between. Looked up from germline, CDR1 is MNHEY and CDR2 is SMNVEV (reference sequence). CDR3 sequence reads: CASSLGLGYEQYF. CDR3 DNA: TGTGCCAGCAGTTTAGGTCTTGGGTACGAGCAGTACTTC.

This sequence joins TRBV24-1 and TRBJ2-7; D remains unclear. CDR3 size: 13 residues. V was clipped by 0 bases and J by 3 bases, with 5 bases between them. Per germline, CDR1 KGHDR and CDR2 SFDVKD. In nucleotides, the CDR3 is TGTGCCACCAGTGATTTGTGCGGCTACGAGCAGTACTTC. This codes for CATSDLCGYEQYF.